The following is a T cell receptor beta chain sequence with its context. During active infection, Seattle patients enrolled and were then monitored through disease. Profiling relied on immunoSEQ multiplex PCR, and the TCRdb table lists in-frame clones only, not all of them. The sample includes some 150,000 clones, roughly 83% of them seen just once. This record comes from a study of blood T cell repertoires in COVID-19. The V gene's germline CDR1 is LGHDT and CDR2 YNNKEL (reference sequence). The CDR3 runs 16 residues. J gave up 5 bases and V 7 bases, and 7 bases lay outside the gene matches. This clonotype originated in a woman aged 55-75 years with COVID-19, enrolled during active disease. Specimen: peripheral blood. This sequence joins TRBV3-1 (or the pseudogene TRBV3-2) and TRBJ2-1, with 14 bases aligning to TRBD2. The CDR3 sequence is CASKRLAGGQDNEQFF. The CDR3 DNA follows: TGTGCCAGCAAGAGACTAGCGGGGGGGCAAGACAATGAGCAGTTCTTC.